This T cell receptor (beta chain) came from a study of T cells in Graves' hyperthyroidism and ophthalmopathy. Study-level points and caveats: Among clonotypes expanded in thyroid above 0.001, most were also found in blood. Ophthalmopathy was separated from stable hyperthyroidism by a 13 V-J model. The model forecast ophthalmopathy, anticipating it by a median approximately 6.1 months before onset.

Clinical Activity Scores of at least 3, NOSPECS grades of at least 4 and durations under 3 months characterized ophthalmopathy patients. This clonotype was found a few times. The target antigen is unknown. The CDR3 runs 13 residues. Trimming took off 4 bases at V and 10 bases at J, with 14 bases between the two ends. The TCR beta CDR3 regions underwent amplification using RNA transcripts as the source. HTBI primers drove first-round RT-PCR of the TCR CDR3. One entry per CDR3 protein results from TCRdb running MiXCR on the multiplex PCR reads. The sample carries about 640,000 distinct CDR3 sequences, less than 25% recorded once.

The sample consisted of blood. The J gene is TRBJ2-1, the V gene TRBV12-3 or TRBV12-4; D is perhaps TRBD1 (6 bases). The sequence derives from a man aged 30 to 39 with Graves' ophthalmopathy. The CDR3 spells CASSSPQGYEQFF. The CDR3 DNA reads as TGTGCCAGCAGTTCGCCCCAGGGGTACGAGCAGTTCTTC.